Presented here are 21 T cell receptor beta chains from one specimen sequenced in a study of long-term antiretroviral therapy in people with HIV. Researchers report immunoSEQ v3.0 was run at survey level. TCRdb keeps only in-frame clones here, not all; method: immunoSEQ multiplex PCR. The sample yields about 20,000 clones, approximately 88% seen once. Sample: unsorted PBMCs, taken 1.2 years after starting antiretroviral therapy. These receptors came from a woman in her forties with HIV.

The chain uses TRBV7-6 and TRBJ1-3, with a tentative D call TRBD1 (6 bases). Per the germline V gene, CDR1 is SGHVS and CDR2 is FNYEAQ. CDR3 size: 17 residues. V lost 0 bases and J 0 bases, leaving 12 bases between the germline ends. The CDR3 loop reads CASSLADSVYSGNTIYF. For the CDR3, the DNA is TGTGCCAGCAGCTTAGCGGACAGCGTTTACTCTGGAAACACCATATATTTT.

J is TRBJ2-1 and V is TRBV5-1; maybe TRBD2 (5 bases). This CDR3 is built from 14 residues. The germline gives CDR1 SGHRS, CDR2 YFSETQ. Trimming left V 0 bases short and J 5 bases short, with 9 bases between. As DNA, the CDR3 is TGCGCCAGCAGCTTGGTATCCGGGAACAATGAGCAGTTCTTC. Its translation is CASSLVSGNNEQFF.

This chain uses TRBV7-9 with TRBJ2-1; D unresolved. Trimming shortened V by 2 bases and J by 2 bases, and 10 bases separated the two germline ends. Germline V gene lookup returns CDR1 SEHNR and CDR2 FQNEAQ (reference sequence). This CDR3 spans 15 amino acids. CDR3 nucleotides: TGTGCCAGCAGCTTATTCTACCAACCCTACAATGAGCAGTTCTTC. It translates to CASSLFYQPYNEQFF.

The chain couples TRBV6-1 to TRBJ1-1; D unresolved. In germline, CDR1 is MNHNS, CDR2 SASEGT. The V end was cut by 10 bases, the J end by 0 bases, with 15 bases between. This CDR3 comprises 14 residues. The CDR3 coding sequence is TGTGCCACCGGTTGGGAGGGATTGAACACTGAAGCTTTCTTT. Amino acid sequence: CATGWEGLNTEAFF.

The chain joins TRBV13 to TRBJ1-4; 8 positions match TRBD1. Per the germline V gene, CDR1 is PRHDT and CDR2 is FYEKMQ (reference sequence). The length of the CDR3 is 15 residues. V shed 4 bases and J 6 bases; nucleotides not matched to a gene: 7. The CDR3 reads CASSSARDRHEKLFF. The CDR3 nucleotides are TGTGCCAGCAGCTCCGCCAGGGACAGGCATGAAAAACTGTTTTTT.

The chain links TRBV19 to TRBJ2-2; 8 positions match TRBD1. Trimming at V came to 3 bases and at J to 6 bases, leaving 3 bases not matched to a gene. The CDR3 is made up of 14 amino acids. Germline-derived CDR1 and CDR2 are LNHDA and SQIVND (reference sequence). The CDR3 sequence: CASSMDRAAGELFF. The CDR3 nucleotides are TGTGCCAGTAGTATGGACAGGGCGGCCGGGGAGCTGTTTTTT.

This clone is labeled as large. The chain has TRBV16 and TRBJ1-2; D gene uncertain. Trimming pared 5 bases from V and 4 bases from J, leaving 20 bases between. The CDR3 has 16 amino acids. The germline CDR1 and CDR2 sequences are KGHSY and FQNENV. CDR3 residues: CASSAILGLPVYGYTF. The CDR3 nucleotides read TGTGCCAGCAGCGCAATTCTAGGCCTGCCGGTCTATGGCTACACCTTC. The full variable domain, completed using reference TRBV16 and TRBJ1-2, is GEEVAQTPKHLVRGEGQKAKLYCAPIKGHSYVFWYQQVLKNEFKFLISFQNENVFDETGMPKERFSAKCLPNSPCSLEIQATKLEDSAVYFCASSAILGLPVYGYTFGSGTRLTVV.

The chain has TRBV4-3 and TRBJ1-3; the D is unclear. CDR3 length: 14 amino acids. V dropped 5 bases and J dropped 4 bases, with 12 bases sitting between them. Germline-derived CDR1 and CDR2 are LGHNA and YSLEER. CDR3 DNA: TGCGCCAGCAGCGCTTCCTTGGGCGGAAACACCATATATTTT. It codes for CASSASLGGNTIYF.

CDR3 in amino acids: CASSLPGRDYGYTF. CDR3 bases: TGCGCCAGCAGCTTGCCGGGACGGGACTATGGCTACACCTTC. The chain combines TRBV5-1 with TRBJ1-2, with D perhaps TRBD1 (5 bases). CDR1 and CDR2 (germline): SGHRS, YFSETQ. Trimming cost V 1 base and J 3 bases, with 10 bases left between them. CDR3 length equals 14 residues.

The chain combines TRBV28 with TRBJ2-2; D call uncertain. Germline values: CDR1 MDHEN, CDR2 SYDVKM. V dropped 6 bases and J dropped 7 bases, with 9 bases sitting between them. This CDR3 is 12 amino acids long. The CDR3 DNA is TGTGCCAGCAGCACGAACCTCGGGGAGCTGTTTTTT. It specifies CASSTNLGELFF. The variable domain in full, completed from reference TRBV28 and TRBJ2-2, reads DVKVTQSSRYLVKRTGEKVFLECVQDMDHENMFWYRQDPGLGLRLIYFSYDVKMKEKGDIPEGYSVSREKKERFSLILESASTNQTSMYLCASSTNLGELFFGEGSRLTVL.

The chain combines TRBV25-1 with TRBJ2-1; weak D call: TRBD1 (5 bases). Germline CDR1 is MGHDK and CDR2 is SYGVNS. V shed 6 bases and J shed 5 bases, with 11 bases lying between them. The length of the CDR3 is 13 residues. The CDR3 reads CASRDTIHNEQFF. Here the CDR3 DNA reads TGTGCCAGCAGGGACACGATCCACAATGAGCAGTTCTTC.

The rearrangement joins TRBV7-9 to TRBJ2-1; 8 nucleotides match TRBD2. CDR3 length: 17 amino acids. Germline V gene sequence: CDR1 SEHNR, CDR2 FQNEAQ (reference sequence). The J segment lost 3 bases and the V segment lost 5 bases, leaving 12 bases of the junction unmatched. The CDR3 is CASSPRAGAGGYNEQFF. The CDR3 DNA is TGTGCCAGCAGCCCTAGGGCCGGCGCGGGAGGCTACAATGAGCAGTTCTTC.

The V call is TRBV27, the J call TRBJ2-7, with 8 bases that match TRBD2. The CDR3 contains 14 residues. The ends lost 3 bases at V and 4 bases at J; junction bases unmatched: 5. CDR1 MNHEY and CDR2 SMNVEV come from the germline V gene (reference sequence). In DNA form, the CDR3 reads TGTGCCAGCAGTTTCCGACCGGGAGGGTACGAGCAGTACTTC. Residues: CASSFRPGGYEQYF.

The genes are TRBV20-1 and TRBJ2-7; D call uncertain. V gave up 1 base and J gave up 7 bases, with 8 bases separating them. Germline CDR1 is DFQATT and CDR2 is SNEGSKA (reference sequence). This CDR3 is built from 11 residues. CDR3: CSARVSLEQYF. CDR3 DNA sequence: TGCAGTGCTAGAGTCTCCCTTGAGCAGTACTTC.

This chain links TRBV5-1 with TRBJ2-1; TRBD2 matches at 9 bases. In germline, CDR1 is SGHRS, CDR2 YFSETQ. The V and J ends lost 1 base and 0 bases, in that order; junction bases with no gene match: 23. The CDR3 has 23 residues. The CDR3, as DNA: TGCGCCAGCAGCTTGCCGGATGAACGGTCGGGCGGGAGGGAGGGGGCCTCCTACAATGAGCAGTTCTTC. Translation gives CASSLPDERSGGREGASYNEQFF.

This chain uses TRBV4-3 with TRBJ2-4; the D is unclear. V was shortened by 0 bases and J by 1 base, with 28 bases between the two germline ends. The CDR3 has 22 amino acids. The germline V gene has CDR1 LGHNA and CDR2 YSLEER. The CDR3 nucleotides read TGCGCCAGCAGCCAAGAGTTATTTATGTTAACCGATAACCTCGGTGCCAAAAACATTCAGTACTTC. It is translated as CASSQELFMLTDNLGAKNIQYF.

This sequence joins TRBV5-1 and TRBJ2-1; 8 nucleotides align to TRBD1. Germline V gene data show CDR1 as SGHRS and CDR2 as YFSETQ. Losses at the gene ends were 4 bases for V and 3 bases for J; bases not matched to a gene: 3. The CDR3 contains 14 residues. The CDR3 is CASSGTGGYNEQFF. The CDR3 DNA follows: TGCGCCAGCAGCGGAACAGGGGGCTACAATGAGCAGTTCTTC.

As to this clone: This same CDR3 is encoded by further DNA sequences in the sample. The V gene is TRBV27, the J gene TRBJ2-7; 8 nucleotides match TRBD1. The CDR3 consists of 15 residues. CDR1 and CDR2 (germline): MNHEY, SMNVEV (reference sequence). V lost 6 bases to trimming and J lost 4 bases; unmatched junction nucleotides: 11. The CDR3 sequence: CASSLTGTGTYEQYF. The CDR3 DNA reads as TGTGCCAGCAGCTTAACCGGGACAGGAACATACGAGCAGTACTTC.

The V gene is TRBV7-8, the J gene TRBJ2-1, with D possibly being TRBD1 (6 bases). The CDR3 extends over 15 amino acids. V was trimmed by 5 bases and J by 1 base, leaving 12 bases between them. Germline V gives CDR1 SGHVS, CDR2 FQNEAQ. The CDR3 sequence: CASSPDRQSYNEQFF. DNA for the CDR3: TGTGCCAGCAGCCCAGACAGGCAATCCTACAATGAGCAGTTCTTC. The variable domain in full, completed from reference TRBV7-8 and TRBJ2-1, reads GAGVSQSPRYKVAKRGQDVALRCDPISGHVSLFWYQQALGQGPEFLTYFQNEAQLDKSGLPSDRFFAERPEGSVSTLKIQRTQQEDSAVYLCASSPDRQSYNEQFFGPGTRLTVL.

The J gene is TRBJ2-2, the V gene TRBV5-4; weak D call: TRBD2 (6 bases). Trimming pared 0 bases from V and 2 bases from J, leaving 11 bases between. CDR1 is SGHNT and CDR2 is YYREEE in the germline V gene (reference sequence). The CDR3 extends over 16 amino acids. This chain's CDR3 is CASSLGVAANTGELFF. CDR3 sequence (DNA): TGTGCCAGCAGCTTGGGGGTAGCGGCTAACACCGGGGAGCTGTTTTTT.

The genes are TRBV4-3 and TRBJ2-7, with no clear D. Trimming removed 2 bases from V and 4 bases from J, with 21 bases in between. Germline CDR1 and CDR2: LGHNA and YSLEER. This CDR3 contains 17 residues. The CDR3 loop reads CASSQLHNIGPPYEQYF. DNA of the CDR3: TGCGCCAGCAGCCAATTACATAACATTGGGCCTCCGTACGAGCAGTACTTC.